Each of the 3 T cell receptor beta chains below was sequenced from the same sample in a study of blood T cells in healthy people across ages. Next came a second PCR, run for about 6 to 12 cycles, which used a sample-barcoded 5' primer along with a J-beta primer mix. TCRdb re-analysed the 5' RACE reads in MiXCR, keeping a single row per CDR3 protein. Counted here are 800,000 to 950,000 distinct CDR3 sequences, 25% to 30% occurring once; the ten biggest clones make up roughly a tenth. Separately, the same data were catalogued under a study of T cells of mothers and their children.

Material: blood. The receptor source for this set is a woman aged 40 to 50 in good health.

Notes on this clonotype: This may come from a read error, since a much larger clone is one base off. The chain combines TRBV5-1 with TRBJ2-5; possible D gene TRBD1, 5 bases. Germline assignment: CDR1 SGHRS and CDR2 YFSETQ. V was clipped by 6 bases and J by 1 base, with 13 bases between them. CDR3 size: 14 residues. The DNA for the CDR3 is TGCGCCAGCAACTCCTGGACATCCCAAGAGACCCAGTACTTC. Translating it yields CASNSWTSQETQYF.

This chain's CDR3 is CASSQEIRDGYGYTF. The CDR3 nucleotides are TGCGCCAGCAGCCAAGAAATTAGGGACGGCTATGGCTACACCTTC. This rearrangement joins TRBV4-1 to TRBJ1-2, with D tentatively TRBD1 (5 bases). Germline V gene lookup returns CDR1 MGHRA and CDR2 YSYEKL. The V gene lost 0 bases and the J gene lost 4 bases, with 12 bases spanning the gap. The length of the CDR3 is 15 residues.

The gene calls are TRBV20-1 and TRBJ1-5; 7 positions agree with TRBD1. CDR3 length equals 14 residues. The V and J ends lost 3 bases and 3 bases, in that order; junction bases with no gene match: 5. Per the germline V gene, CDR1 is DFQATT and CDR2 is SNEGSKA (reference sequence). The DNA of the CDR3 is TGCAGTGCTAGCAGTACAGGGGTCAATCAGCCCCAGCATTTT. As protein: CSASSTGVNQPQHF.